The T cell receptor beta chain under discussion was sequenced for a study of spatial heterogeneity in lung cancer. Time point described: sample taken at primary tumor resection. This clonotype was observed many times. Its antigen is as yet unknown. V dropped 5 bases and J dropped 0 bases, with 15 bases sitting between them. Germline-derived CDR1 and CDR2 are SEHNR and FQNEAQ (reference sequence). The CDR3 is 16 residues long. TCRdb redid the calling of the 5' RACE reads with MiXCR, one entry per CDR3 protein. Altogether around 100,000 distinct CDR3 sequences are present, about 4.6% being singletons, with the ten largest covering about 20%. General study results and limits: Tumoral mutation counts were tracked by counts of expanded intratumoral alpha and beta TCRs.

The J gene is TRBJ2-3, the V gene TRBV7-9; D not certain. The material sequenced was lung tumor tissue, taken at surgery. The sequence derives from a male donor with early-stage non-small cell lung cancer. In DNA, the CDR3 is TGTGCCAGCAGCGAGATGGTCGGCGGTAGCACAGATACGCAGTATTTT. Amino acids: CASSEMVGGSTDTQYF.